Given below is one T cell receptor beta chain in context. Its antigen remains unidentified. The data were obtained in a study of OX40 agonist ivuxolimab in advanced cancers. Whole-study results and caveats: Part of the nonresponder group also had normalized T-cell clonal expansion that was low.

There are 17 residues in the CDR3. With V trimmed by 2 bases and J by 1 base, 11 bases remained unmatched. The germline CDR1 and CDR2 sequences are SGHTA and FQGNSA. The protocol was immunoSEQ multiplex PCR, while the TCRdb copy is restricted to in-frame clones and leaves out a portion. This table has 75,000 to 100,000 clones, roughly 91% appearing once. The TCR comes from an adult with an advanced solid tumor such as melanoma, head and neck, liver or kidney cancer. The sequencing used CD4+ or CD8+ T cells sorted from blood, collected in a trial of the OX40 agonist ivuxolimab. The genes are TRBV7-2 and TRBJ2-7; the match to TRBD2 covers 7 bases. This chain's CDR3 is CASSLKVTGGGSYEQYF. CDR3 bases: TGTGCCAGCAGCTTAAAAGTGACGGGCGGGGGATCCTACGAGCAGTACTTC.